Below are 29 T cell receptor beta chains sequenced from a single sample in a study of CD8+ T cells in alopecia areata. As to time point: mouse skin at time of skin grafting. Extracted RNA was reverse transcribed into cDNA, the sequencing template. The method was immunoSEQ multiplex PCR; TCRdb's version includes in-frame clones alone and lacks a portion of them. Sampling found about 1,000 clones, none seen once. The sequencing used skin, collected at week 0. The receptors originated from a C3H/HeJ mouse with alopecia areata. Strain haplotype at MHC: H2-k.

By frequency in the sample, this clone is medium-sized. The gene names given are mouse names. Sequencing ends 4 residues short of the CDR3 end; the germline J gene provides the rest. This chain uses TRBV1 with TRBJ2-1; TRBD2 agrees at 12 bases. This CDR3 spans 17 amino acids. The V gene's germline CDR1 is NSQYPW and CDR2 LRSPGD (reference sequence). With 3 bases clipped from V and 6 bases from J, the junction kept 9 bases outside the gene matches. The CDR3 region is CTCSAVTGGARGAEQFF. The covered CDR3 bases are TGCACCTGCAGTGCGGTGACTGGGGGGGCGCGGGGTGCT. Drawing the rest from reference TRBV1 and TRBJ2-1, the complete variable domain is VTLLEQNPRWRLVPRGQAVNLRCILKNSQYPWMSWYQQDLQKQLQWLFTLRSPGDKEVKSLPGADYLATRVTDTELRLQVANMSQGRTLYCTCSAVTGGARGAEQFFGPGTRLTVL.

This clone qualifies as medium-sized (0.01 to 0.1%). Gene names are the mouse ones. The missing CDR3 end, 4 residues past where the read stops, is filled in from the germline J gene. The V gene is TRBV13-2, the J gene TRBJ2-4; 8 bases are a match to TRBD2. The CDR3 runs to 14 residues. Germline values: CDR1 NNHNN, CDR2 SYGAGS (reference sequence). The CDR3 loop reads CASGDLGGGNTLYF. Incomplete CDR3 DNA: TGTGCCAGCGGTGATCTGGGGGGCGGAAAC.

By frequency in the sample, this clone is medium-sized. Gene names are mouse gene names. The CDR3 end lies 4 residues beyond the end of the read and is filled in from the germline J gene. The chain links TRBV5 to TRBJ2-7, with 8 bases that match TRBD2. The length of the CDR3 is 14 residues. V lost 4 bases to trimming and J lost 0 bases; unmatched junction nucleotides: 2. CDR1 and CDR2 from the germline V gene are LGHNA and YNLKQL (reference sequence). The sequenced part of the CDR3 DNA is TGTGCCAGCAGCCGACTGGGGAGCTCCTAT. This codes for CASSRLGSSY. The whole CDR3 sequence is CASSRLGSSYEQYF.

This clone is medium-sized (0.01 to 0.1%) by share. The gene names here belong to mouse. The CDR3 is cut off 4 residues early in the read; its end comes from the germline J gene. The rearrangement uses TRBV1 and TRBJ2-7, with 10 bases that match TRBD2. V dropped 0 bases and J dropped 0; count of bases not matched to a gene: 2. This CDR3 region has 16 residues. CDR1 is NSQYPW, CDR2 LRSPGD, per germline (reference sequence). The CDR3: CTCSADRDWGSYEQYF. The part of the CDR3 DNA that was read is TGCACCTGCAGTGCAGACCGGGACTGGGGCTCCTAT. The whole variable domain, filled in from reference TRBV1 and TRBJ2-7, reads VTLLEQNPRWRLVPRGQAVNLRCILKNSQYPWMSWYQQDLQKQLQWLFTLRSPGDKEVKSLPGADYLATRVTDTELRLQVANMSQGRTLYCTCSADRDWGSYEQYFGPGTRLTVL.

This clone is large. Here the gene names and germline are mouse. Read sequence stops 4 residues before the CDR3 end, and the germline J gene provides the missing end. The V call is TRBV1, the J call TRBJ2-7; 10 nucleotides match TRBD2. The germline CDR1 and CDR2 sequences are NSQYPW and LRSPGD (reference sequence). The CDR3 length is 16 residues. V lost 2 bases and J lost 0; bases outside the gene matches: 4. CDR3 DNA (partial): TGCACCTGCAGTGCACTGGGGGGGCGCGGCTCCTAT. This encodes CTCSALGGRGSY. The complete CDR3 protein is CTCSALGGRGSYEQYF. The whole variable domain, filled in from reference TRBV1 and TRBJ2-7, reads VTLLEQNPRWRLVPRGQAVNLRCILKNSQYPWMSWYQQDLQKQLQWLFTLRSPGDKEVKSLPGADYLATRVTDTELRLQVANMSQGRTLYCTCSALGGRGSYEQYFGPGTRLTVL.

This clone is medium-sized. All gene names here are mouse names. Read sequence stops 4 residues before the CDR3 end, and the germline J gene provides the missing end. The V call is TRBV19, the J call TRBJ2-1, with D possibly called TRBD1 or TRBD2 (6 bases each). The CDR3 runs 15 residues. The V and J ends lost 0 bases and 0 bases respectively, with 7 bases between them. The germline gives CDR1 FNHDT, CDR2 SITEND (reference sequence). Incomplete CDR3 DNA: TGTGCCAGCAGTATAGGGGGGCTTAACTATGCT. Translation gives CASSIGGLNYA. The entire CDR3 reads CASSIGGLNYAEQFF. The complete variable domain, with remaining parts taken from reference TRBV19 and TRBJ2-1, reads GGIITQTPKFLIGQEGQKLTLKCQQNFNHDTMYWYRQDSGKGLRLIYYSITENDLQKGDLSEGYDASREKKSSFSLTVTSAQKNEMAVFLCASSIGGLNYAEQFFGPGTRLTVL.

By its share, this clone is large. Mouse germline and gene names are used. Read data end 4 residues before the CDR3 end; the end is taken from the germline J gene. J is TRBJ2-3 and V is TRBV29; 7 nucleotides agree with TRBD1. Germline assignment: CDR1 MSHET and CDR2 SYDVDS. CDR3 size: 12 residues. V lost 8 bases and J lost 1; bases outside the gene matches: 0. CDR3 residues: CASGTGAETLYF. The covered CDR3 bases are TGTGCTAGCGGGACAGGTGCAGAA.

By proportion, this clone is medium-sized. Mouse germline and gene names are used. The read ends 4 residues early relative to the CDR3; the germline J gene fills the gap. The rearrangement links TRBV13-2 to TRBJ2-2; 11 nucleotides match TRBD2. Germline-derived CDR1 and CDR2 are NNHNN and SYGAGS (reference sequence). V was pared by 3 bases and J by 2 bases, with 3 bases of the junction left unmatched. The CDR3 is 16 residues long. The part of the CDR3 DNA that was read is TGTGCCAGCGGTGCCCGGGACTGGGGGAACACCGGG. Amino acid sequence: CASGARDWGNTG. The whole CDR3 reads CASGARDWGNTGQLYF.

By sample share, this clone is medium-sized. Mouse gene names apply. With the read ending 4 residues before the CDR3 end, the germline J gene is used to fill in that end. The rearrangement uses TRBV12-2 and TRBJ2-1; 7 positions match TRBD2. The CDR3 spans 14 residues. Germline loops: CDR1 SGHLS, CDR2 HYDKME. The V segment lost 0 bases and the J segment 2 bases; nucleotides outside the gene matches: 0. The CDR3 region is CASSLGGDYAEQFF. The CDR3 bases that were read are TGTGCCAGCTCTCTCGGGGGGGACTATGCT. Filled out from reference TRBV12-2 and TRBJ2-1, the complete variable domain reads NSGVVQSPRYIIKGKGERSILKCIPISGHLSVAWYQQTQGQELKFFIQHYDKMERDKGNLPSRFSVQQFDDYHSEMNMSALELEDSAVYFCASSLGGDYAEQFFGPGTRLTVL.

About this clone: The gene names given are mouse names. The CDR3 extends 4 residues past the end of the read, so its final part is completed from the germline J gene. The chain recombines TRBV31 with TRBJ2-4; D is ambiguous. Germline assignment: CDR1 GKSSPN and CDR2 SITVG. The CDR3 length is 13 residues. The V gene lost 1 base and the J gene lost 2 bases, with 7 bases spanning the gap. The CDR3 sequence is CAWSQDNQNTLYF. Partial CDR3 DNA: TGTGCCTGGAGTCAAGACAATCAAAAC.

This clone is classed as medium-sized. The gene names given are mouse names. CDR3 DNA (partial): TGTGCCAGCAGTGACCAGGGGAACACA. Its translation is CASSDQGNT. The full CDR3 protein is CASSDQGNTEVFF. This rearrangement joins TRBV13-3 to TRBJ1-1, with D maybe TRBD1 (5 bases). The CDR3 end falls 4 residues outside the read, so it is completed with the germline J gene. The CDR3 sequence is 13 residues long. The V and J ends lost 2 bases and 1 base respectively, with 6 bases between them. Germline V CDR1 and CDR2: NNHDY, SYVADS.

This clone ranks as medium-sized. Gene names are mouse gene names. The CDR3 is cut off 4 residues early in the read; its end comes from the germline J gene. This chain connects TRBV13-1 to TRBJ2-2; 9 nucleotides line up with TRBD1. The germline gives CDR1 NSHNY, CDR2 SYGAGN. This CDR3 is 15 amino acids long. V shed 3 bases, J shed 0 bases, and the junction held 0 bases outside the gene matches. The CDR3 DNA, read in part, is TGTGCCAGCAGTGGGGACAGGGCAAACACCGGG. Translating gives CASSGDRANTG. The full CDR3 sequence reads CASSGDRANTGQLYF.

This clone was seen at least ten times. Mouse germline and gene names are used. The read halts 4 residues ahead of the CDR3 end, with the missing end drawn from the germline J gene. The chain recombines TRBV14 with TRBJ2-2; D perhaps matches TRBD1 (5 bases). The CDR3 is 15 amino acids. The V and J ends lost 4 bases and 3 bases respectively, with 13 bases between them. Germline CDR1 SGHDT, CDR2 FRDEAV. The sequenced CDR3 bases are TGTGCCAGCAGTCCCGCAGGGAAGGACACCGGG. This sequence encodes CASSPAGKDTG. In full, the CDR3 is CASSPAGKDTGQLYF. The variable domain in full, completed from reference TRBV14 and TRBJ2-2, reads EAGVTQSPRYAVLQEGQAVSFWCDPISGHDTLYWYQQPRDQGPQLLVYFRDEAVIDNSQLPSDRFSAVRPKGTNSTLKIQSAKQGDTATYLCASSPAGKDTGQLYFGEGSKLTVL.

This clone is medium-sized by share. Mouse gene names apply. The read ends 4 residues early relative to the CDR3; the germline J gene fills the gap. The chain couples TRBV16 to TRBJ2-1; 8 bases align to TRBD1. Germline V lookup: CDR1 SGHSA, CDR2 FRNQAP. The CDR3 spans 17 residues. Germline trimming cut 0 bases from V and 1 base from J; bases unmatched to any gene: 5. This CDR3 reads CASSLEPRDRNYAEQFF. The DNA read from the CDR3 is TGTGCAAGCAGCTTAGAGCCCCGGGACAGGAACTATGCT.

This clone is large (0.1 to 1%) by share. Genes and germline are mouse. The read comes to an end 4 residues before the CDR3 does, leaving the germline J gene to fill in the end. The chain is built from TRBV19 and TRBJ2-2; weak D call: TRBD1 (6 bases). The germline gives CDR1 FNHDT, CDR2 SITEND (reference sequence). Trimming stripped 4 bases from V and 0 bases from J, with 7 bases between. This CDR3 has 14 residues. CDR3 region: CASSGTSNTGQLYF. Partial CDR3 DNA: TGTGCCAGCAGTGGGACATCAAACACCGGG.

This clone qualifies as large. All gene names here are mouse names. The read is 4 residues too short to cover the CDR3 end, so that end is filled in from the germline J gene. This sequence joins TRBV1 and TRBJ2-1, with D perhaps matching TRBD2 (8 bases). This CDR3 spans 12 amino acids. The germline V gene has CDR1 NSQYPW and CDR2 LRSPGD (reference sequence). The CDR3 sequence is CTCQGGHAEQFF. CDR3 bases read: TGCACCTGCCAGGGGGGGCACGCT. The variable domain in full, completed from reference TRBV1 and TRBJ2-1, reads VTLLEQNPRWRLVPRGQAVNLRCILKNSQYPWMSWYQQDLQKQLQWLFTLRSPGDKEVKSLPGADYLATRVTDTELRLQVANMSQGRTLYCTCQGGHAEQFFGPGTRLTVL.

This clone is medium-sized within its sample. Mouse names are used for the genes. The CDR3 spells CASSPTGGSSQNTLYF. The CDR3 bases that were read are TGTGCCAGCAGTCCTACTGGGGGGTCTAGTCAAAAC. The rearrangement joins TRBV19 to TRBJ2-4; 9 bases are a match to TRBD2. The read halts 4 residues ahead of the CDR3 end, with the missing end drawn from the germline J gene. J lost 0 bases, V lost 4 bases, and 6 bases had no gene match. Germline-derived CDR1 and CDR2 are FNHDT and SITEND (reference sequence). This CDR3 contains 16 residues.

This clone was counted only a few times. Mouse gene names and germline throughout. Read data end 4 residues before the CDR3 end; the end is taken from the germline J gene. The chain links TRBV13-2 to TRBJ2-2, with 9 nucleotides matching TRBD1. V dropped 3 bases and J dropped 3; count of bases not matched to a gene: 3. The germline gives CDR1 NNHNN, CDR2 SYGAGS (reference sequence). The CDR3 sequence is 15 residues long. The CDR3 bases that were read are TGTGCCAGCGGTGCCGGGGACAGGGACACCGGG. Translated, it gives CASGAGDRDTG. The whole CDR3 protein is CASGAGDRDTGQLYF.

In its sample, this clone ranks as large (0.1 to 1%). Germline and genes: mouse. The read finishes 4 residues shy of the CDR3 end, and the germline J gene is used to complete it. J is TRBJ1-1 and V is TRBV19; D call uncertain. This CDR3 comprises 14 residues. Germline CDR1 is FNHDT and CDR2 is SITEND (reference sequence). V lost 5 bases and J 0 bases, leaving 11 bases between the germline ends. CDR3 amino acids: CASRKTVANTEVFF. The CDR3 DNA, read in part, is TGTGCCAGCAGAAAAACAGTTGCAAACACA.

This clone was seen only a few times. Germline and genes: mouse. CDR3: CASSRQGAYAEQFF. CDR3 bases read: TGTGCCAGCAGCCGACAGGGGGCCTATGCT. This chain connects TRBV4 to TRBJ2-1; 10 bases match TRBD1. The read ends 4 residues early relative to the CDR3; the germline J gene fills the gap. The ends lost 5 bases at V and 3 bases at J; junction bases unmatched: 1. This CDR3 contains 14 residues. CDR1 is LGHDT, CDR2 YNNKQL, per germline (reference sequence).

By sample fraction, this clone is medium-sized. Gene names are mouse gene names. Sequencing ends 4 residues short of the CDR3 end; the germline J gene provides the rest. The genes are TRBV13-1 and TRBJ1-1; 8 positions agree with TRBD1. Germline V gene lookup returns CDR1 NSHNY and CDR2 SYGAGN. V lost 2 bases and J lost 1; bases outside the gene matches: 1. The CDR3 totals 14 residues. The CDR3 loop reads CASSEQGGNTEVFF. CDR3 bases read: TGTGCCAGCAGTGAACAGGGGGGAAACACA.

In its sample, this clone ranks as medium-sized. Each gene name is a mouse one. The read terminates 4 residues ahead of where the CDR3 ends, so the germline J gene completes it. The V call is TRBV12-1, the J call TRBJ2-1, with TRBD2 matching over 8 bases. V dropped 0 bases and J dropped 3; count of bases not matched to a gene: 3. Germline assignment: CDR1 SGHSN and CDR2 HYEKVE. This CDR3 has 15 residues. CDR3: CASSLGDWLYAEQFF. The covered CDR3 bases are TGTGCCAGCTCTCTCGGGGACTGGCTCTATGCT.

By share, this clone counts as large (0.1 to 1%). Genes and germline come from the mouse. The read finishes 4 residues shy of the CDR3 end, and the germline J gene is used to complete it. The chain has TRBV13-1 and TRBJ2-1; D remains unclear. V was cut by 1 base and J by 0 bases, with 11 bases left in between. Germline loops: CDR1 NSHNY, CDR2 SYGAGN. The CDR3 totals 16 residues. The part of the CDR3 DNA that was read is TGTGCCAGCAGTGATCCATCCAAAAATAACTATGCT. Translating gives CASSDPSKNNYA. Given in full, the CDR3 is CASSDPSKNNYAEQFF.

This clone is medium-sized. The gene symbols are mouse symbols. Sequencing ends 4 residues short of the CDR3 end; the germline J gene provides the rest. The chain combines TRBV13-1 with TRBJ1-2, with TRBD1 matching over 11 bases. Germline V CDR1 and CDR2: NSHNY, SYGAGN. CDR3 length equals 15 residues. The CDR3 reads CASSGDRGRGSDYTF. The CDR3 bases that were read are TGTGCCAGCAGTGGGGACAGGGGGAGAGGGTCC.

This clone rates as medium-sized (0.01 to 0.1%). Genes here carry mouse names. The read is 4 residues too short to cover the CDR3 end, so that end is filled in from the germline J gene. The genes are TRBV12-2 and TRBJ1-1, with D possibly TRBD1 on 5 matching bases. The CDR3 has 12 amino acids. Germline CDR1 SGHLS, CDR2 HYDKME. Here the CDR3 reads CASSLEGTEVFF. Partial CDR3 DNA: TGTGCCAGCTCTCTCGAGGGGACA.

Sample share makes this clone medium-sized. Here the gene names and germline are mouse. The read ends 3 residues early relative to the CDR3; the germline J gene fills the gap. The J gene is TRBJ1-6, the V gene TRBV13-1; TRBD1 is a possible D gene (5 bases). TRBJ1-6 is labeled an ORF, and its function is uncertain. Germline-derived CDR1 and CDR2 are NSHNY and SYGAGN. V lost 4 bases, J lost 4 bases, and 9 bases lay in between. This CDR3 has 14 amino acids. Partial CDR3 DNA: TGTGCCAGCAGTCTGGGACTGTATAATTCGCCC. This codes for CASSLGLYNSP. In full, the CDR3 reads CASSLGLYNSPLYF.

This clone is termed medium-sized. The genes are named according to mouse. The read ends 4 residues before the CDR3 terminus; that terminus is restored from the germline J gene. The gene calls are TRBV13-1 and TRBJ2-5; 11 nucleotides align to TRBD2. Germline-derived CDR1 and CDR2 are NSHNY and SYGAGN. The CDR3 length is 16 residues. The covered CDR3 bases are TGTGCCAGCAGTGAGGATTACTGGGGGGGCGGGGAC. Its protein is CASSEDYWGGGD. The whole CDR3 sequence reads CASSEDYWGGGDTQYF.

This clone occurred a few times. Genes and germline come from the mouse. Sequencing ends 4 residues short of the CDR3 end; the germline J gene provides the rest. The chain has TRBV13-3 and TRBJ2-4, with 10 bases matching TRBD2. CDR1 is NNHDY and CDR2 is SYVADS in the germline V gene. CDR3 length: 14 residues. V lost 5 bases, J lost 3 bases, and 3 bases stayed unmatched. The part of the CDR3 DNA that was read is TGTGCCAGCAGCCAGGACTGGGGGCAAAAC. Its translation: CASSQDWGQN. The full CDR3 sequence reads CASSQDWGQNTLYF.

By frequency in the sample, this clone is medium-sized. Mouse names are used for the genes. The read halts 4 residues ahead of the CDR3 end, with the missing end drawn from the germline J gene. The chain couples TRBV19 to TRBJ1-1; 8 positions agree with TRBD1. CDR1 and CDR2 (germline): FNHDT, SITEND (reference sequence). Trimming cost V 2 bases and J 3 bases; bases outside gene matches: 3. The CDR3 length is 14 residues. The covered CDR3 bases are TGTGCCAGCAGTATCCCACAGGGGGACACA. This encodes CASSIPQGDT. The full CDR3 reads CASSIPQGDTEVFF.